This T cell receptor (beta chain) comes out of a study of shared clonotypes between healthy human individuals. The sequenced material, unsorted PBMC DNA, was run on ten immunoSEQ deep assay plates. The authors' processing: For the immunoSEQ data, sequences were junction-only without quality scores, so filtering differed. Profiled with immunoSEQ multiplex PCR; TCRdb holds only in-frame clones, not every one. V, J and clone size derive from that table, while D and trimming were established from the DNA sequence. The sample includes a few hundred thousand clones, roughly 72% seen only once; the top ten take around 11%. V was pared by 3 bases and J by 5 bases, with 10 bases between. Germline-derived CDR1 and CDR2 are SGHVS and FQNEAQ. This CDR3 is built from 13 residues.

Sequenced: PBMCs. The TCR comes from a woman aged 40 to 50 in good health. Some clones in this sample may be carry-over from other donors' samples. This chain links TRBV7-8 with TRBJ1-1; D might be TRBD1 (5 bases). CDR3 amino acids: CASSFQGRTEAFF. The CDR3 DNA reads TGTGCCAGCAGCTTTCAGGGTAGGACTGAAGCTTTCTTT.